The rows below give T cell receptor beta chains drawn from one sample of a study of cytomegalovirus exposure and HLA in healthy donors. TCRdb keeps only in-frame clones here, not all; method: immunoSEQ multiplex PCR. The table includes about 210,000 clones, 80% to 90% detected once. Sequences were obtained from PBMCs. These receptors were taken from a man aged 25-40 years in good health and CMV-seronegative. Each CDR3 is given with its conserved first and last residue. The D gene is left open where the match is weak. The listing skips clone size in some rows; elsewhere it reads once, few, many or a size class.

TRBV4-1	TRBD1	NA	TRBJ2-2	TGCGCCAGCAGCCAGACCCCCGGGACAGCCACCGGGGAGCTGTTTTTT	CASSQTPGTATGELFF
TRBV4-1	TRBD2	NA	TRBJ2-1	TGCGCCAGCAGCCCCCGACTAGCGGGGGGGCACGAGCAGTTCTTC	CASSPRLAGGHEQFF
TRBV15	TRBD2	NA	TRBJ2-2	TGTGCCACCAGCAGAGTTAGAGGCGGGGGGCGCACCGGGGAGCTGTTTTTT	CATSRVRGGGRTGELFF
TRBV5-6	TRBD1	NA	TRBJ2-1	TGTGCCAGCAGCCCAACAGGGGGGAATGAGCAGTTCTTC	CASSPTGGNEQFF
TRBV11-3	TRBD1	NA	TRBJ2-5	TGTGCCAGCAGCAGGCAGGGGACAGGGGATATGGAGACCCAGTACTTC	CASSRQGTGDMETQYF
TRBV5-1	NA	NA	TRBJ2-3	TGCGCCAGCAGCTTCGGTCTGCCTAGCATCGCAGATACGCAGTATTTT	CASSFGLPSIADTQYF
TRBV5-1	NA	few	TRBJ2-1	TGCGCCAGCAGCCTGGACTGGAATGAGCAGTTCTTC	CASSLDWNEQFF
TRBV19	TRBD1	NA	TRBJ1-2	TGTGCCAGTAGTATGACAGGGCAGGGGCCCTATGGCTACACCTTC	CASSMTGQGPYGYTF
TRBV5-3	TRBD1	NA	TRBJ1-4	TGTGCCAGAAGCCACAGGACAGGTAATGAAAAACTGTTTTTT	CARSHRTGNEKLFF
TRBV5-5	NA	NA	TRBJ1-3	TGTGCCAGCAGCTTACAGGCGATCTCTGGAAACACCATATATTTT	CASSLQAISGNTIYF
TRBV6-1	NA	NA	TRBJ2-3	TGTACCACCAGACTCTACGGCACAGATACGCAGTATTTT	CTTRLYGTDTQYF
TRBV28	NA	NA	TRBJ2-3	TGTGCCAGCAGTTTAACAGGAGATACGCAGTATTTT	CASSLTGDTQYF
TRBV5-1	TRBD2	NA	TRBJ2-1	TGCGCCAGCAGCTTGACTAGCGGGGAGGTTCATGAGCAGTTCTTC	CASSLTSGEVHEQFF
TRBV28	NA	NA	TRBJ2-1	TGTGCCAGCAGTTACAGGAATGAGCAGTTCTTC	CASSYRNEQFF
TRBV9	NA	few	TRBJ1-1	TGTGCCAGCAGCGTAGAAGAGCAGGCTGAAGCTTTCTTT	CASSVEEQAEAFF
TRBV18	TRBD2	NA	TRBJ2-2	TGTGCCAGCTCAAGACTAGCCTACACCGGGGAGCTGTTTTTT	CASSRLAYTGELFF
TRBV19	TRBD1	few	TRBJ2-3	TGTGCCAGCGCTCCGGGACAGGGTTACACAGATACGCAGTATTTT	CASAPGQGYTDTQYF
TRBV5-1	TRBD1	NA	TRBJ2-7	TGCGCCAGCAGCCAGGGACAGGGCGAGCAGTACTTC	CASSQGQGEQYF
TRBV5-6	TRBD1	NA	TRBJ2-5	TGTGCCAGCAGCTCCCTCATCCTAACGGGACAGGGGCGACAGACCCAGTACTTC	CASSSLILTGQGRQTQYF
TRBV7-8	TRBD2	NA	TRBJ2-3	TGTGCCAGCAGCTTAGCTTCTCCGGGACTAGCTACAGATACGCAGTATTTT	CASSLASPGLATDTQYF
TRBV6-4	NA	NA	TRBJ1-6	TGTGCCAGCAGGGAGAGCGGGGGCCTGGGTTCACCCCTCCACTTT	CASRESGGLGSPLHF